This TCR beta chain originates from a study of radiotherapy plus CTLA-4 blockade in lung cancer (dated by TCRdb to the late 2010s). General notes on the study: Objective responses occurred in around 20% of enrolled patients, and under 40% achieved disease control. The paper's findings and limits, for the study overall: Increased serum interferon-beta after radiation, together with early dynamic changes in blood T cell clones, were reported to be the strongest predictors of response. After treatment with radiotherapy and ipilimumab, TCR clones that came from tumors expanded in the peripheral blood.

Focal radiation therapy combined with CTLA-4 blockade (ipilimumab) was tested in patients with chemo-refractory metastatic non-small-cell lung cancer. This clone has just one count. It lacks a known antigen. Base qualities are not provided; no much larger clone lies one nucleotide away. At the junction V is shortened by 8 bases and J by 9 bases; bases outside the gene matches: 13. The CDR3 spans 16 residues, from the cysteine through the phenylalanine. The read is trimmed to its CDR3 DNA, 48 bases read in frame from base 1. The germline V gene (reference sequence) specifies SEHNR as CDR1 and FQNEAQ as CDR2. Library creation used the immunoSEQ multiplex PCR assay. Not all clones reach the TCRdb copy of this immuneACCESS table, which keeps in-frame sequences only. Checked studies attribute under half of the gap to unresolved V genes and leave the rest unexplained. Counted in this sample were about 80,000 clones; about four fifths of them appeared once. The ten largest clones take up 22% of the sample.

The sequence came from a human donor with non-small cell lung cancer whose response to radiotherapy plus ipilimumab could not be evaluated. Some clones in this sample may be carry-over from other donors' samples. The material was peripheral blood, obtained from a patient treated with radiotherapy plus ipilimumab. The rearrangement combines TRBV7-9 with TRBJ2-1, with 13 junctional bases fitting TRBD2. The CDR3 loop reads CASAGTSGAGFGEQFF. In nucleotide form, the sequence is TGTGCCAGCGCCGGGACTAGCGGGGCTGGATTCGGTGAGCAGTTCTTC.